The source of this T cell receptor (beta chain) is a study of low-dose radiotherapy and immunotherapy resistance in tumors. Across the whole study: Every 2 weeks, cohort 1 got 0.5 Gy, reaching 6.5 Gy to the planning target volume. While receiving nivolumab 240 mg every two weeks, patients also received ipilimumab 1 mg/kg every six weeks, both intravenously.

Time point indicated: before trial treatment. The study gave donors nivolumab, ipilimumab, aspirin, low-dose cyclophosphamide and low-dose radiotherapy. The V gene's germline CDR1 is MNHEY and CDR2 SVGEGT. The V gene end was trimmed by 4 bases and the J gene end by 7 bases; junction bases not matched to a gene: 12. CDR3 length: 16 residues. First-strand cDNA used TRAV- and TRBV-specific primers, covering alpha and beta chains. TCR amplification involved about 21 PCR cycles with a constant-region primer and V-primer adapter. TCRdb processed the reads anew with MiXCR; each CDR3 protein has one entry. The repertoire holds 55,000 to 70,000 distinct CDR3 sequences, with about 23% as singletons.

This chain connects TRBV6-2 or TRBV6-3 to TRBJ2-1, with TRBD1 matching 8 bases. The starting material was PBMCs, obtained before treatment. The receptor was isolated from a male donor with prostate cancer. CDR3 amino acids: CASSSSTGTGWNEQFF. The CDR3 bases are TGTGCCAGCAGTTCGTCCACCGGGACAGGATGGAATGAGCAGTTCTTC.